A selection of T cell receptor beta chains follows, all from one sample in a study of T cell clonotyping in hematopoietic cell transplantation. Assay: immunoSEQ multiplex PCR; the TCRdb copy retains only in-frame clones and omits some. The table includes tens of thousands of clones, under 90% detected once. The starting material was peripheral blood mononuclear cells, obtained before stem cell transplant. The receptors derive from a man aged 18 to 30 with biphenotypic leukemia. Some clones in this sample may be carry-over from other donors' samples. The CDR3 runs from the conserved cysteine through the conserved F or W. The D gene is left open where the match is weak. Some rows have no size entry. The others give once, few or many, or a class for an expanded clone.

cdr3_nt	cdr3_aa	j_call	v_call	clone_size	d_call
TGTGCCAGCAGGCCCTTTGGGTTTGCGGCCGGGGAGCTGTTTTTT	CASRPFGFAAGELFF	TRBJ2-2	TRBV2	-	-
TGCGCCAGCAGCGGGACTCGCGGCTACGAGCAGTACTTC	CASSGTRGYEQYF	TRBJ2-7	TRBV10-1	once	-
TGTGCCAGCAGCGGCAGGGTGGATGGCTACACCTTC	CASSGRVDGYTF	TRBJ1-2	TRBV7-8	-	-
TGTGCCAGCACAGACAGATCTGAATGGCGGGAGGGCCCCGATACGCAGTATTTT	CASTDRSEWREGPDTQYF	TRBJ2-3	TRBV19	-	TRBD2
TGTGCCAGCAGCGGTCCAGGGAGTGAAAAACTGTTTTTT	CASSGPGSEKLFF	TRBJ1-4	TRBV9	-	-
TGTGCCAGCAGCGTAGATCGGGGCCCCTACGAGCAGTACTTC	CASSVDRGPYEQYF	TRBJ2-7	TRBV9	-	-
TGTGCCATCAGTGAGTGGCCTGAGGAGACCCAGTACTTC	CAISEWPEETQYF	TRBJ2-5	TRBV10-3	once	-
TGCGCCAGCAGCTTGGAGGGGAAGTCCTACGAGCAGTACTTC	CASSLEGKSYEQYF	TRBJ2-7	TRBV5-1	-	-
TGTGCCAGCAGTTACTCGAGAGTCAGGGAGAATTCACCCCTCCACTTT	CASSYSRVRENSPLHF	TRBJ1-6	TRBV6-5	-	-
TGCGCCAGCAGCTTGGAGGGGACAGGGGGTTCCGGGGAGCTGTTTTTT	CASSLEGTGGSGELFF	TRBJ2-2	TRBV5-1	-	TRBD1
TGCAGCGTTGAACTCCCTAGCCGGGACTCCTACGAGCAGTACTTC	CSVELPSRDSYEQYF	TRBJ2-7	TRBV29-1	-	-
TGTGCCAGCAGTTACAAGAGCAACTCTGGAAACACCATATATTTT	CASSYKSNSGNTIYF	TRBJ1-3	TRBV6-5	-	-
TGTGCCAGCACGCCGGATTCTAGACCCTACGAGCAGTACTTC	CASTPDSRPYEQYF	TRBJ2-7	TRBV27	once	-
TGTGCCTATATCCCCCGCAGACAGAACTATGGCTACACCTTC	CAYIPRRQNYGYTF	TRBJ1-2	TRBV30	-	-
TGCGCCAGCAGCCAAGCGGAAGGGACGAACACTGAAGCTTTCTTT	CASSQAEGTNTEAFF	TRBJ1-1	TRBV4-1	-	-
TGTGCCAGTAGTTCACGGACAGGCTATAATGAAAAACTGTTTTTT	CASSSRTGYNEKLFF	TRBJ1-4	TRBV19	-	TRBD1
TGTGCCAGCAGCAAAGAAGGCGGGAGGGCCGGTGGGCAGTACTTC	CASSKEGGRAGGQYF	TRBJ2-7	TRBV21-1	-	-
TGCAGCGTGAACAGGGTGCATCAGCCCCAGCATTTT	CSVNRVHQPQHF	TRBJ1-5	TRBV29-1	few	-
TGCGCCAGCAGCGGCCGGACAGGGGGCGACGAGCAGTACTTC	CASSGRTGGDEQYF	TRBJ2-7	TRBV5-1	-	TRBD1
TGTGCCAGCAGATCGGGACAGGGAGGTTCACCCCTCCACTTT	CASRSGQGGSPLHF	TRBJ1-6	TRBV25-1	-	TRBD1
TGTGCCTGGAGTGTACACCGTGAAAAACTGTTTTTT	CAWSVHREKLFF	TRBJ1-4	TRBV30	-	-
TGTGCCAGCAGCTTTGCCCCCGGGACAGGGGGGTACAATGAGCAGTTCTTC	CASSFAPGTGGYNEQFF	TRBJ2-1	TRBV11-3	-	TRBD1
TGTGCCAGCAGTGAAGACGAGATCGGGGGAGTTCAGCCCCAGCATTTT	CASSEDEIGGVQPQHF	TRBJ1-5	TRBV6-1	-	-
TGCGCCAGCAGCTTGGGAGTCTCGAACACTGAAGCTTTCTTT	CASSLGVSNTEAFF	TRBJ1-1	TRBV5-1	-	-
TGTGCCAGCAGCCCAGGAACGGGGACGCTTCCCTACAATGAGCAGTTCTTC	CASSPGTGTLPYNEQFF	TRBJ2-1	TRBV7-3	-	-
TGTGCCAGCAGCCAACAGGGACTAGCCCTCCACTTT	CASSQQGLALHF	TRBJ1-6	TRBV14	-	-
TGTGCCAGCAGTGTGGGACAGAGGGCAAATTACTACGAGCAGTACTTC	CASSVGQRANYYEQYF	TRBJ2-7	TRBV6-1	-	TRBD1